The 21 T cell receptor beta chains listed next were all sequenced from one sample in a study of identical twins (dated by TCRdb to 2016 to 2017). Library generation was performed with 5' RACE. Instrument on record: Illumina HiSeq 2000. The public reads were quality trimmed at Q25 with fastp and then assembled into clones with MiXCR by TCRdb, keeping productive beta chains. Each entry merges the rows of one CDR3 protein and shows their most common DNA and genes. The sample includes approximately 210,000 distinct CDR3 sequences, with more than 15% observed a single time. The ten largest clones capture roughly two fifths of the sample. The same sample was also studied in work on T cells expressing NK-cell markers.

Sequences were obtained from CD8+ T cells sorted from blood. The source is a woman aged 18-35 years in good health.

A few counts support this clonotype. J is TRBJ2-3 and V is TRBV12-3 or TRBV12-4, with a possible D match to TRBD2 (7 bases). V shed 6 bases and J shed 0 bases, with 16 bases lying between them. The CDR3 sequence is 16 residues long. In DNA, the CDR3 is TGTGCCAGCAGACCGACTGGGGGGGCGAGCACAGATACGCAGTATTTT. Translated, it gives CASRPTGGASTDTQYF.

The J gene is TRBJ2-7, the V gene TRBV12-3 or TRBV12-4; D unclear. The CDR3 totals 12 residues. Trimming removed 5 bases at V and 4 bases at J, with 9 bases between. In DNA, the CDR3 is TGTGCCAGCAGTCCCTTCGGGTACGAGCAGTACTTC. Translating it yields CASSPFGYEQYF.

The chain is built from TRBV7-9 and TRBJ2-7, with D tentatively TRBD2 (6 bases). Germline V gene data show CDR1 as SEHNR and CDR2 as FQNEAQ (reference sequence). This CDR3 contains 15 residues. Trimming cost V 6 bases and J 7 bases, with 22 bases left between them. In nucleotides, the CDR3 is TGTGCCAGCAGTCAATCTAGGACCGGGGGTTGGGAGCAGTACTTC. This codes for CASSQSRTGGWEQYF. Filled out from reference TRBV7-9 and TRBJ2-7, the complete variable domain reads DTGVSQNPRHKITKRGQNVTFRCDPISEHNRLYWYRQTLGQGPEFLTYFQNEAQLEKSRLLSDRFSAERPKGSFSTLEIQRTEQGDSAMYLCASSQSRTGGWEQYFGPGTRLTVT.

J is TRBJ2-1 and V is TRBV5-5; 7 bases align to TRBD2. V was clipped by 2 bases and J by 5 bases; unmatched bases: 4. Germline assignment: CDR1 SGHKS and CDR2 YYEKEE (reference sequence). CDR3 length: 14 amino acids. The CDR3 DNA reads TGTGCCAGCAGCTTCACGGCGGGAGACAATGAGCAGTTCTTC. Translation gives CASSFTAGDNEQFF.

This clonotype was counted between two and nine times. V is TRBV13 and J is TRBJ2-3; TRBD1 agrees at 9 bases. The CDR3 spans 17 residues. Germline CDR1 is PRHDT and CDR2 is FYEKMQ (reference sequence). V lost 4 bases, J lost 4 bases, and 12 bases stayed unmatched. The CDR3 here is CASSSLRDREPSDTQYF. The CDR3 DNA sequence: TGTGCCAGCAGCTCACTCCGGGACAGGGAGCCCTCAGATACGCAGTATTTT.

The chain uses TRBV29-1 and TRBJ1-1; 8 nucleotides agree with TRBD1. The germline CDR1 and CDR2 sequences are SQVTM and ANQGSEA. The CDR3 sequence is 16 residues long. V shed 6 bases, J shed 4 bases, and the junction held 16 bases outside the gene matches. The CDR3 here is CSVSLAGGLRSTEAFF. CDR3 sequence (DNA): TGCAGCGTCAGCCTGGCAGGGGGCTTGAGAAGCACTGAAGCTTTCTTT.

This clonotype was detected a few times. The chain couples TRBV11-2 to TRBJ2-7; D is unclear. The germline V gene has CDR1 SGHAT and CDR2 FQNNGV. V lost 0 bases and J 2 bases, leaving 5 bases between the germline ends. CDR3 length: 13 amino acids. In DNA, the CDR3 is TGTGCCAGCAGCTTAGATCCCCCCTACGAGCAGTACTTC. It codes for CASSLDPPYEQYF. Full variable domain (rest looked up from reference TRBV11-2 and TRBJ2-7): EAGVAQSPRYKIIEKRQSVAFWCNPISGHATLYWYQQILGQGPKLLIQFQNNGVVDDSQLPKDRFSAERLKGVDSTLKIQPAKLEDSAVYLCASSLDPPYEQYFGPGTRLTVT.

This clonotype came up a few times. V gene TRBV9 combines with J gene TRBJ2-3; a weak D match, TRBD2 (5 bases). The germline V gene has CDR1 SGDLS and CDR2 YYNGEE. V was pared by 4 bases and J by 4 bases, with 16 bases between. The CDR3 totals 15 residues. CDR3 loop: CASSPPVGGPDTQYF. As DNA, the CDR3 is TGTGCCAGCAGCCCCCCTGTCGGCGGGCCAGATACGCAGTATTTT.

This clonotype was detected a few times. The gene calls are TRBV5-1 and TRBJ2-5; TRBD1 might be the D (5 bases). Germline values: CDR1 SGHRS, CDR2 YFSETQ. V shed 1 base and J shed 10 bases, with 14 bases lying between them. This CDR3 has 13 residues. The CDR3 DNA reads as TGCGCCAGCAGCTTGAAGGCCAGGGATTACCAGTACTTC. Amino acids: CASSLKARDYQYF.

This clonotype turned up a few times. V gene TRBV9 combines with J gene TRBJ2-3, with 9 bases fitting TRBD2. This CDR3 region has 18 residues. The germline CDR1 and CDR2 sequences are SGDLS and YYNGEE. V shed 4 bases, J shed 3 bases, and the junction held 15 bases outside the gene matches. DNA of the CDR3: TGTGCCAGCAGCCCTGAAAGTAGCGGGGGACCTCGGACAGATACGCAGTATTTT. Translation: CASSPESSGGPRTDTQYF.

The CDR3: CASTSSGDDEQFF. The DNA of the CDR3 is TGTGCCAGCACCTCAAGCGGGGACGATGAGCAGTTCTTC. The V and J genes are TRBV9 and TRBJ2-1; 7 bases agree with TRBD2. V shed 6 bases, J shed 8 bases, and the junction held 8 bases outside the gene matches. In germline, CDR1 is SGDLS, CDR2 YYNGEE. This CDR3 contains 13 residues.

This clonotype was counted between two and nine times. The rearrangement joins TRBV7-9 to TRBJ1-1; D gene ambiguous. Germline CDR1 and CDR2: SEHNR and FQNEAQ (reference sequence). This CDR3 contains 11 residues. Trimming left V 4 bases short and J 5 bases short, with 5 bases between. CDR3: CASSYTTEAFF. The DNA for the CDR3 is TGTGCCAGCAGCTACACAACTGAAGCTTTCTTT.

This clonotype occurred many times. The chain combines TRBV3-1 with TRBJ1-2; a weak D match, TRBD1 (6 bases). The length of the CDR3 is 14 residues. Trimming took 3 bases from V and 8 from J, leaving 16 bases between them. The germline V gene encodes CDR1 LGHDT and CDR2 YNNKEL (reference sequence). CDR3: CASSHYRVVEGYTF. The CDR3 coding sequence is TGTGCCAGCAGCCACTACAGGGTTGTTGAGGGCTACACCTTC.

V gene TRBV20-1 combines with J gene TRBJ2-3; 7 nucleotides match TRBD1. From germline, CDR1 is DFQATT and CDR2 SNEGSKA (reference sequence). The CDR3 has 15 amino acids. Trimming cost V 5 bases and J 1 base; bases outside gene matches: 9. The CDR3 bases are TGCAGTGCTTTGATACAGGGGTGGCGCACAGATACGCAGTATTTT. It yields the protein CSALIQGWRTDTQYF.

The genes are TRBV16 and TRBJ1-1; D is unresolved. The germline V and J ends were trimmed by 7 bases and 1 base, with 16 bases remaining between them. This CDR3 has 15 residues. Germline V gives CDR1 KGHSY, CDR2 FQNENV. The CDR3: CASNPHGSANTEAFF. In DNA, the CDR3 is TGTGCCAGCAACCCCCATGGGTCGGCGAACACTGAAGCTTTCTTT.

This clonotype was picked up many times. This chain uses TRBV7-9 with TRBJ1-1; D not certain. V gave up 6 bases and J gave up 11 bases, with 22 bases separating them. This CDR3 contains 14 residues. In germline, CDR1 is SEHNR, CDR2 FQNEAQ (reference sequence). The CDR3 protein is CASRPVQVLSEAFF. DNA for the CDR3: TGTGCCAGCAGACCAGTCCAGGTCTTGTCGGAGGCTTTCTTT.

V usage is TRBV12-3 or TRBV12-4 and J usage is TRBJ2-5; the D is unclear. This CDR3 contains 15 residues. Deletions cut 3 bases from V and 3 bases from J, with 14 bases between. CDR3 region: CASSFFQQVKETQYF. Written as DNA, the CDR3 is TGTGCCAGCAGTTTTTTTCAGCAAGTCAAAGAGACCCAGTACTTC.

The rearrangement links TRBV9 to TRBJ2-2; D might be TRBD2 (6 bases). V was pared by 3 bases and J by 11 bases, with 14 bases between. Germline V gives CDR1 SGDLS, CDR2 YYNGEE. The CDR3 is 13 amino acids. The CDR3 loop reads CASSGGTPNELFF. The CDR3 nucleotides are TGTGCCAGCAGCGGCGGGACGCCTAACGAGCTGTTTTTT.

The chain has TRBV7-9 and TRBJ2-1, with TRBD2 matching 14 bases. CDR1 and CDR2 (germline): SEHNR, FQNEAQ (reference sequence). V trimming: 4 bases; J trimming: 9 bases; junction bases outside the gene matches: 5. This CDR3 comprises 15 residues. In nucleotides, the CDR3 is TGTGCCAGCAGCTCGACTAGCGGGAGGGCGCGTGAGCAGTTCTTC. Its protein product is CASSSTSGRAREQFF.

In regard to this clonotype: No DNA is shown, since the ends of the CDR3 on it are uncertain; the CDR3 is the one TCRdb lists. The genes are TRBV21-1 and TRBJ1-5. TRBV21-1 is a pseudogene segment. The CDR3 region is 16 residues in length, termini included. The CDR3 loop reads CASSKGVGQGNQPQHF.

This rearrangement joins TRBV9 to TRBJ2-1; TRBD2 matches 7 bases. J lost 0 bases, V lost 2 bases, and 5 bases had no gene match. The CDR3 is made up of 16 amino acids. The germline V gene encodes CDR1 SGDLS and CDR2 YYNGEE. CDR3 protein: CASSVGGSFSYNEQFF. The CDR3 DNA reads TGTGCCAGCAGCGTGGGCGGGAGTTTCTCCTACAATGAGCAGTTCTTC.